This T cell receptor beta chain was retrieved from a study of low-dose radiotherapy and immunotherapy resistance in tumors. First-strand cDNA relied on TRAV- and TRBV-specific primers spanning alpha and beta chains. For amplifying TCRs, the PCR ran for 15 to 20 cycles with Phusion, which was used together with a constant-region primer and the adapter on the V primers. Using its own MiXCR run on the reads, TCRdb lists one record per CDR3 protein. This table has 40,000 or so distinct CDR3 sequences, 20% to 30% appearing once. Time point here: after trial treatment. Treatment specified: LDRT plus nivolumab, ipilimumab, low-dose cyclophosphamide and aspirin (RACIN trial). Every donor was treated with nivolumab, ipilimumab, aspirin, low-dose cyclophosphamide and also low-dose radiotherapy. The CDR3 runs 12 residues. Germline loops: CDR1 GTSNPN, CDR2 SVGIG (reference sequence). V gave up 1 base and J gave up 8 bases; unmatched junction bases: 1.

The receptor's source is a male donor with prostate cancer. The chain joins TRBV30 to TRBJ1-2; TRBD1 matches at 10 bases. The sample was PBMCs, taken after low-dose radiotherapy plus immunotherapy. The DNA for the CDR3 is TGTGCCTGGAGTGGGGACAGGGGCGGCTACACCTTC. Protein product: CAWSGDRGGYTF.